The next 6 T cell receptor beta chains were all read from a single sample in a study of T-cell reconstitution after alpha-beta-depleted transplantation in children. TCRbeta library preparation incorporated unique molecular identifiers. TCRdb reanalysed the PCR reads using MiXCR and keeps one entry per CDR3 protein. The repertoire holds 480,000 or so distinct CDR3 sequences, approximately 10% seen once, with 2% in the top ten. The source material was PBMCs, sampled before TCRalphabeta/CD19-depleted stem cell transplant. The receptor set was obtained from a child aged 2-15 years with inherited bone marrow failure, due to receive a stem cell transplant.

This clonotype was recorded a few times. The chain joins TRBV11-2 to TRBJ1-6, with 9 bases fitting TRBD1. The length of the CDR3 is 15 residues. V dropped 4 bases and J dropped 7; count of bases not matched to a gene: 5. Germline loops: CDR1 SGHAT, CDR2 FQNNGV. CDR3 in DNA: TGTGCCAGCAGCTCACGGACAGGGGTAAATTCACCCCTCCACTTT. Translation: CASSSRTGVNSPLHF. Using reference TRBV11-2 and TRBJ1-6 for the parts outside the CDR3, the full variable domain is EAGVAQSPRYKIIEKRQSVAFWCNPISGHATLYWYQQILGQGPKLLIQFQNNGVVDDSQLPKDRFSAERLKGVDSTLKIQPAKLEDSAVYLCASSSRTGVNSPLHFGNGTRLTVT.

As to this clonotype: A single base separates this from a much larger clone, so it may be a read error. This chain's CDR3 is CASSFEPRTEAFF. CDR3 coding DNA: TGTGCCAGCAGTTTCGAGCCGAGAACTGAAGCTTTCTTT. The V call is TRBV12-3 or TRBV12-4, the J call TRBJ1-1; D is unclear. V lost 3 bases and J 5 bases, leaving 10 bases between the germline ends. CDR3 length: 13 residues.

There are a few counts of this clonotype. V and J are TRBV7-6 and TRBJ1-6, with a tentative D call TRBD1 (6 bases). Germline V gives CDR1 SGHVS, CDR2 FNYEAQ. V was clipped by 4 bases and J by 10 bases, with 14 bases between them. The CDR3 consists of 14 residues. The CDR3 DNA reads TGTGCCAGCAGCTCCGGAGGGGGATTGTCACCCCTCCACTTT. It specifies CASSSGGGLSPLHF.

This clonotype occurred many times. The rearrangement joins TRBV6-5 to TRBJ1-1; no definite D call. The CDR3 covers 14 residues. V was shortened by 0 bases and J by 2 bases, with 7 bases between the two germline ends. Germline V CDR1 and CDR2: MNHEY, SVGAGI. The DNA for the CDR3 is TGTGCCAGCAGTTACTCGTATGGAAACACTGAAGCTTTCTTT. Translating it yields CASSYSYGNTEAFF.

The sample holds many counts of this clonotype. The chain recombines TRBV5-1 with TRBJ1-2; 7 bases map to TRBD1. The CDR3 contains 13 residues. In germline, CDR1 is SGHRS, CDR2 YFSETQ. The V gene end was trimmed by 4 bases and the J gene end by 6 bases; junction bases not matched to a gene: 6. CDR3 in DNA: TGCGCCAGCAGCGCCGGGACAGTGGATGGCTACACCTTC. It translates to CASSAGTVDGYTF.

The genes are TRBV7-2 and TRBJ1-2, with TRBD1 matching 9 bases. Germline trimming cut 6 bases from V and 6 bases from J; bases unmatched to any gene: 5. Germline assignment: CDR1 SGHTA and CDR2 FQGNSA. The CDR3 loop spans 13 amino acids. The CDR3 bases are TGTGCCAGCAGGACAGGGGGGGGCAATGGCTACACCTTC. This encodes CASRTGGGNGYTF. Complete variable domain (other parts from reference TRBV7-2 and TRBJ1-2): GAGVSQSPSNKVTEKGKDVELRCDPISGHTALYWYRQSLGQGLEFLIYFQGNSAPDKSGLPSDRFSAERTGGSVSTLTIQRTQQEDSAVYLCASRTGGGNGYTFGSGTRLTVV.